This paragraph covers one TCR beta chain sequence. Its antigen remains unknown. The data were obtained in a study of cytomegalovirus exposure and HLA in healthy donors. Study-level results: It was likely that a cluster of highly shared sequence variants was a sequencing artifact. HLA allele associations emerged for 17,000 or so TCR beta sequences in a later analysis, at 0.05 false discovery rate.

PCR primers comprised 60 Vbeta and 13 Jbeta primers. The data were produced by immunoSEQ multiplex PCR, yet TCRdb's version contains in-frame clones alone and is incomplete. The repertoire table contains 50,000 or so clones. Sequenced sample: PBMCs. The clonotype comes from a man in his fifties in good health and CMV-seropositive.

CDR3: CASSRRVRDSNTGELFF. Here the CDR3 DNA reads TGTGCCAGCAGCCGGAGGGTCCGGGACTCCAACACCGGGGAGCTGTTTTTT. J is TRBJ2-2 and V is TRBV7-2, with D perhaps TRBD2 (6 bases). Trimming removed 5 bases at V and 2 bases at J, with 18 bases between. This CDR3 has 17 residues. Germline CDR1 SGHTA, CDR2 FQGNSA.